The entry that follows covers one T cell receptor (beta chain) sequence. What it binds is not known. Measured with immunoSEQ multiplex PCR; TCRdb has only the in-frame clones, and not every one. Seen here are some 10,000 clones, approximately 80% observed once, and the top ten hold around 32%. This sample was taken from a study of PD-1 blockade in classical Hodgkin lymphoma. Study results and limitations: Newly diagnosed patients and complete responders had comparable diversity at baseline. Significantly greater TCR diversity emerged by C4D1 in CD4+ cells but not CD8+ cells. Healthy donors reportedly exceeded newly diagnosed patients in baseline TCR diversity.

The length of the CDR3 is 15 residues. Germline assignment: CDR1 MGHDK and CDR2 SYGVNS. V lost 7 bases, J lost 4 bases, and 14 bases lay in between. After autologous stem cell transplantation all patients relapsed, and prior brentuximab vedotin exposure differed between cohorts. Relapsed/refractory classical Hodgkin lymphoma patients had complete, partial or progressive responses. The input for sequencing was peripheral blood mononuclear cells (PBMCs), taken before the second cycle of nivolumab. The gene calls are TRBV25-1 and TRBJ1-6; D is unclear. The sequence came from a human donor with classical Hodgkin lymphoma. CDR3 sequence reads: CASTGNFGYNSPLHF. DNA for the CDR3: TGTGCCAGCACCGGAAATTTCGGTTATAATTCACCCCTCCACTTT.